This entry features one TCR beta chain sequence. A read error may account for a junction end that differs from germline. Germline V CDR1 and CDR2: SQVTM, ANQGSEA. The CDR3 length is 16 residues. The data stem from a study of T-cell memory formation after mild COVID-19. TCRdb used MiXCR to reprocess the 5' RACE reads, holding one entry per CDR3 protein. Of about 610,000 distinct CDR3 sequences in the sample, around 15% are singletons; the top ten hold about 7.5%. Sequencing used PBMCs or a T cell subset sorted from them (not recorded which). The sequence was obtained from an adult woman who had mild COVID-19 (a few samples of this study predate the infection). Cell type and time point are not known. V is TRBV29-1 and J is TRBJ2-1; 7 nucleotides match TRBD2. In DNA form, the CDR3 reads TGCAGCGTTGACGGAAGTCCGGGAGGATTTCGGAATGAGCGGTTCTTC. It translates to CSVDGSPGGFRNERFF.